This TCR beta chain appears in the sequencing data of a study of shared clonotypes between healthy human individuals. In the authors' methods: Because ImmunoSEQ provided only junction sequences with no quality scores, the filtering differed. This table comes from immunoSEQ multiplex PCR, and its TCRdb copy is limited to in-frame clones, with some not included. The V and J calls and clone size were taken over from that table, and D and trimming were inferred from the DNA. Among about 580,000 clones listed, roughly 98% were seen once. The CDR3 loop spans 15 amino acids. Germline V gene data show CDR1 as SGHAT and CDR2 as FQNNGV. Trimming shortened V by 5 bases and J by 1 base, and 14 bases separated the two germline ends. Terminally differentiated effector memory CD45RA+ cells were excluded from the naive CD8 cells, which were CD45RO-negative and positively selected for CCR7. All donors qualified as healthy HIV-negative adults and had experienced no recent acute infections or vaccinations.

This TCR came from a man aged 30 to 45 in good health. The chain links TRBV11-2 to TRBJ1-1; D gene unclear. Sequencing was carried out using naive CD8+ T cells sorted from blood. In DNA form, the CDR3 reads TGTGCCAGCAGCCCCCCCGCAGGTACGAACACTGAAGCTTTCTTT. Encoded protein: CASSPPAGTNTEAFF. The complete variable domain, with remaining parts taken from reference TRBV11-2 and TRBJ1-1, reads EAGVAQSPRYKIIEKRQSVAFWCNPISGHATLYWYQQILGQGPKLLIQFQNNGVVDDSQLPKDRFSAERLKGVDSTLKIQPAKLEDSAVYLCASSPPAGTNTEAFFGQGTRLTVV.